This entry describes one TCR beta chain. V shed 5 bases, J shed 5 bases, and the junction held 4 bases outside the gene matches. Germline V gene lookup returns CDR1 LNHDA and CDR2 SQIVND (reference sequence). This CDR3 region has 16 residues. The data originate from a study of blood T cell repertoires in COVID-19. As for the study in general: The samples span acute and convalescent COVID-19 from the United States, Italy and Spain.

Profiled with immunoSEQ multiplex PCR; TCRdb holds only in-frame clones, not every one. The top ten clones hold around 7% of a sample with 200,000 to 300,000 clones, roughly 76% of them seen once. Material: peripheral blood. The J gene is TRBJ2-2, the V gene TRBV19; 14 nucleotides match TRBD2. The source of this sequence is a woman aged 80 or over with COVID-19, enrolled during active disease. This chain's CDR3 is CASSGWTSGGTGELFF. For the CDR3, the DNA is TGTGCCAGTAGTGGGTGGACTAGCGGGGGGACCGGGGAGCTGTTTTTT.